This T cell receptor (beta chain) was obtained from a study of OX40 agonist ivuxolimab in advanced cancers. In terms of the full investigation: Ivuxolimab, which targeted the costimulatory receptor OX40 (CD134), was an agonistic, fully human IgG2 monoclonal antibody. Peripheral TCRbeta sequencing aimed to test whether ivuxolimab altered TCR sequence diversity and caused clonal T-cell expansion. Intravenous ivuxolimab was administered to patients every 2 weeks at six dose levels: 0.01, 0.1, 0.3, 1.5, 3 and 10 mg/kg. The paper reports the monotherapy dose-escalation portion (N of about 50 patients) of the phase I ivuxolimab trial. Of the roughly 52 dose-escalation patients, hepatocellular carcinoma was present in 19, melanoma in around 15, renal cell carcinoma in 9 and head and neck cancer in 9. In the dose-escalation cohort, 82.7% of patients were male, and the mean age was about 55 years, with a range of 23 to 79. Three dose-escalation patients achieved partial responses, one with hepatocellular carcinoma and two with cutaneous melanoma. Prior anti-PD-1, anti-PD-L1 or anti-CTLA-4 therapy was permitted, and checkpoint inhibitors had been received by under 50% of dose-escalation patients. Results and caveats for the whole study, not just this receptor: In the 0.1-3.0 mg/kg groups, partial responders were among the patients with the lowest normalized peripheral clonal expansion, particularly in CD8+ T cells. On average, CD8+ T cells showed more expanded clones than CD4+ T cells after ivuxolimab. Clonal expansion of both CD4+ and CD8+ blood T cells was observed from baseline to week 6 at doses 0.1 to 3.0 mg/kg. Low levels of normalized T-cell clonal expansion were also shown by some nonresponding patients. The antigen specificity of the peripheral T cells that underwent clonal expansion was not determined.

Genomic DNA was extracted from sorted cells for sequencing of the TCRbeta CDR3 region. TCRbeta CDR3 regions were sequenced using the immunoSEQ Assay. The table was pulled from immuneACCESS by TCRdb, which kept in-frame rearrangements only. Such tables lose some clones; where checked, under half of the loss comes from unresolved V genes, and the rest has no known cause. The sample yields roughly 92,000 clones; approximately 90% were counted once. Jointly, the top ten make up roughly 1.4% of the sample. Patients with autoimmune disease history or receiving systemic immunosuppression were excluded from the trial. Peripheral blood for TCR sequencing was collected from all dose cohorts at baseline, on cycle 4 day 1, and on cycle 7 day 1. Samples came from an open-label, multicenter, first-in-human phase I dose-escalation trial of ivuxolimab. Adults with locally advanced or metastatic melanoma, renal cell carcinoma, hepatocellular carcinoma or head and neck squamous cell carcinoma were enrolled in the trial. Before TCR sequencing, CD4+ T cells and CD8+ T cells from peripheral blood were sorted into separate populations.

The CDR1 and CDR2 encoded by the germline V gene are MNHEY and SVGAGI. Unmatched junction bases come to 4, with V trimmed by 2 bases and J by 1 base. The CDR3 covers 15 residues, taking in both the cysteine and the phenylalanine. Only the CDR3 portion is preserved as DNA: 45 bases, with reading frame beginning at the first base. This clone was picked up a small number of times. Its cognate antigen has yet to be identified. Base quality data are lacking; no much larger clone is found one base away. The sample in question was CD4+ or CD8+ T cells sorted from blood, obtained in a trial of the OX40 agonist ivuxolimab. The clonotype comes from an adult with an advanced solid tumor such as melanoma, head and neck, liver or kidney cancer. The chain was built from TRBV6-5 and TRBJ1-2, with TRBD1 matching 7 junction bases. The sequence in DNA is TGTGCCAGCAGTTACGGGGACAGACTTAACTATGGCTACACCTTC. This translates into CASSYGDRLNYGYTF.